This passage covers 13 T cell receptor beta chains from one sample sequenced in a study of cytomegalovirus exposure and HLA in healthy donors. 60 Vbeta and 13 Jbeta primers were used in PCR. Using immunoSEQ multiplex PCR, the repertoire was profiled, and TCRdb retains in-frame clones only, with some absent. The sample consists of fewer than 150,000 clones, around 80% of them appearing once. Material for sequencing was PBMCs. These receptors originate from a man aged 35 to 55 in good health and CMV-seropositive.

V is TRBV5-4 and J is TRBJ1-6; TRBD1 might be the D (6 bases). V lost 3 bases to trimming and J lost 9 bases, with 10 bases between them. The germline gives CDR1 SGHNT, CDR2 YYREEE (reference sequence). The CDR3 has 13 amino acids. The CDR3 nucleotides are TGTGCCAGCAGCTCTGACAGGACTTCACCCCTCCACTTT. This encodes CASSSDRTSPLHF.

The chain employs TRBV19 and TRBJ1-1, with D hard to call. Trimming took off 5 bases at V and 1 base at J, with 11 bases between the two ends. The CDR3 has 14 amino acids. The germline V gene has CDR1 LNHDA and CDR2 SQIVND (reference sequence). The CDR3 sequence is CASSLRSGNTEAFF. CDR3 coding DNA: TGTGCCAGTAGTCTCCGGTCGGGGAACACTGAAGCTTTCTTT.

The chain links TRBV19 to TRBJ1-1; 11 bases are a match to TRBD1. The CDR3 contains 16 residues. Germline CDR1 LNHDA, CDR2 SQIVND (reference sequence). The V gene end was trimmed by 0 bases and the J gene end by 7 bases; junction bases not matched to a gene: 7. DNA for the CDR3: TGTGCCAGTAGTATAGACCCCGGACAGGGGGCTAATGAAGCTTTCTTT. Encoded protein: CASSIDPGQGANEAFF.

The chain combines TRBV18 with TRBJ2-1; 7 bases are shared with TRBD1. CDR1 and CDR2 (germline): KGHSH, LQKENI. After removal of 3 bases from V and 9 bases from J, the junction contained 11 bases not matched to a gene. The CDR3 runs 15 residues. The CDR3 nucleotides read TGTGCCAGCTCACCCGGGACAGCGACGGCAGGTGAGCAGTTCTTC. Amino acid sequence: CASSPGTATAGEQFF.

This sequence joins TRBV2 and TRBJ2-5, with D possibly TRBD2 on 6 matching bases. This CDR3 is built from 14 residues. Per the germline V gene, CDR1 is SNHLY and CDR2 is FYNNEI. Trimming took off 6 bases at V and 5 bases at J, with 16 bases between the two ends. The CDR3 DNA sequence: TGTGCCAGCAGGGGATGGGGCGCGGGGGAGACCCAGTACTTC. Amino acids: CASRGWGAGETQYF.

The chain links TRBV2 to TRBJ1-1; a weak D match, TRBD1 (6 bases). Germline V gene lookup returns CDR1 SNHLY and CDR2 FYNNEI. CDR3 length: 12 residues. V was shortened by 9 bases and J by 1 base, with 9 bases between the two germline ends. The CDR3 here is CARRQANTEAFF. CDR3 nucleotide sequence: TGTGCCAGAAGACAGGCGAACACTGAAGCTTTCTTT.

V gene TRBV5-1 combines with J gene TRBJ2-1, with D perhaps matching TRBD1 (6 bases). The CDR3 extends over 15 amino acids. Germline-derived CDR1 and CDR2 are SGHRS and YFSETQ. V lost 4 bases to trimming and J lost 4 bases, with 15 bases between them. CDR3 protein: CASSLDRPPYNEQFF. The CDR3 nucleotides read TGCGCCAGCAGCCTAGACAGGCCTCCATACAATGAGCAGTTCTTC.

This rearrangement joins TRBV6-4 to TRBJ1-1, with 8 bases matching TRBD1. Germline values: CDR1 MRHNA, CDR2 SNTAGT. Losses at the gene ends were 5 bases for V and 4 bases for J; bases not matched to a gene: 6. The CDR3 loop spans 14 amino acids. CDR3 residues: CASSPGQEGTEAFF. CDR3 nucleotides: TGTGCCAGCAGTCCGGGACAGGAGGGCACTGAAGCTTTCTTT.

The rearrangement uses TRBV6-1 and TRBJ2-1, with D hard to call. This CDR3 has 14 residues. Germline assignment: CDR1 MNHNS and CDR2 SASEGT. V was cut by 0 bases and J by 4 bases, with 7 bases left in between. Here the CDR3 reads CASSEAWSYNEQFF. CDR3 in DNA: TGTGCCAGCAGTGAAGCTTGGAGTTACAATGAGCAGTTCTTC.

The chain recombines TRBV30 with TRBJ2-7; the D gene is possibly TRBD1 (6 bases). The germline gives CDR1 GTSNPN, CDR2 SVGIG (reference sequence). V gave up 4 bases and J gave up 2 bases, with 15 bases separating them. CDR3 length: 14 residues. The CDR3 spells CAWTRPAGAYEQYF. In DNA, the CDR3 is TGTGCCTGGACCCGCCCGGCAGGGGCCTACGAGCAGTACTTC.

The rearrangement joins TRBV21-1 to TRBJ1-1; TRBD1 is the table's D call, not checked against the DNA. TRBV21-1 is noted as a pseudogene. The CDR3 sequence is 17 residues long. DNA of the CDR3: TGTGCCAGCAGCAAAACCGAACGACAGATCCCGTACACTGAAGCTTTCTTT. Its translation: CASSKTERQIPYTEAFF.

The genes are TRBV6-4 and TRBJ2-7; perhaps TRBD2 as D (5 bases). V shed 5 bases and J shed 4 bases, with 15 bases lying between them. The CDR3 is made up of 14 amino acids. Germline-derived CDR1 and CDR2 are MRHNA and SNTAGT. The CDR3 DNA reads as TGTGCCAGCAGTAAGCGGCAGAAATGTTACGAGCAGTACTTC. This codes for CASSKRQKCYEQYF.

The chain couples TRBV6-5 to TRBJ2-7; the D gene is possibly TRBD1 (6 bases). Trimming left V 6 bases short and J 0 bases short, with 12 bases between. The germline CDR1 and CDR2 sequences are MNHEY and SVGAGI. This CDR3 spans 14 amino acids. The CDR3 DNA follows: TGTGCCAGCAGGCTCACAGGGACCTCCTACGAGCAGTACTTC. It yields the protein CASRLTGTSYEQYF.